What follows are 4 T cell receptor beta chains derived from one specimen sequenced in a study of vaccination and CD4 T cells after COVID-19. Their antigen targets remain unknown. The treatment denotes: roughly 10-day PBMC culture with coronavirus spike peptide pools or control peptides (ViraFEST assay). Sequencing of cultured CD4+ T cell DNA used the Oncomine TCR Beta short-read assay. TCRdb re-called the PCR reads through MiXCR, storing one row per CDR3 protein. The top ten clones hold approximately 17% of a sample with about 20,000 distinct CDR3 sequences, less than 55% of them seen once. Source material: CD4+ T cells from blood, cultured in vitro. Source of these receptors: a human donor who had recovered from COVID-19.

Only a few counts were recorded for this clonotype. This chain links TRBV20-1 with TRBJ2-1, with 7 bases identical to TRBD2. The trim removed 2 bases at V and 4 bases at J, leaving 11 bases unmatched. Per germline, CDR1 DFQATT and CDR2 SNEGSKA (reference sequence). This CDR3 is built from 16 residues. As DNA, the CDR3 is TGCAGTGCTAGAACTGACCTAGCGGCTAATTACAATGAGCAGTTCTTC. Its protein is CSARTDLAANYNEQFF.

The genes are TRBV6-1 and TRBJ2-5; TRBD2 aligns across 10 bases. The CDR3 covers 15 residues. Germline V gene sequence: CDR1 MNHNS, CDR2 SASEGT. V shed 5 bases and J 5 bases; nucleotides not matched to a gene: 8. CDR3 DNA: TGTGCCAGCAGTCCGGGACTAGCGATACGGGAGACCCAGTACTTC. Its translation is CASSPGLAIRETQYF.

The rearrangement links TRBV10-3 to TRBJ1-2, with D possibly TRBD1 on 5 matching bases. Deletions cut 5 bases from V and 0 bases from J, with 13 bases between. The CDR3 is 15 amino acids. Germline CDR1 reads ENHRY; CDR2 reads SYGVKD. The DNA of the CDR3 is TGTGCCATCAGTTCAGGGACGGGAGCTAACTATGGCTACACCTTC. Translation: CAISSGTGANYGYTF.

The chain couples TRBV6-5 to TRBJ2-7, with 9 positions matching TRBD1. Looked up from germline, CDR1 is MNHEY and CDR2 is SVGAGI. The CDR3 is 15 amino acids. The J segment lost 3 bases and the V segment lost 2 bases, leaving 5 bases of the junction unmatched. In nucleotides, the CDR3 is TGTGCCAGCAGTTACCGACAGGGGGGTTTCTACGAGCAGTACTTC. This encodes CASSYRQGGFYEQYF.